The 19 T cell receptor beta chains presented below share a single source sample, sequenced in a study of shared clonotypes between healthy human individuals. Sequencing was performed with immunoSEQ multiplex PCR; in TCRdb, only in-frame clones are kept and a portion is missing. The sample includes around 1.5 million clones, 98% of them seen just once. Sequencing was performed on naive CD4+ T cells sorted from blood. Subset given: CD45RA+ positively selected. These receptor sequences come from a man aged 25-45 years in good health.

This clone was seen a single time. The J gene is TRBJ2-1, the V gene TRBV19; 12 bases match TRBD2. The V gene's germline CDR1 is LNHDA and CDR2 SQIVND (reference sequence). The CDR3 sequence is 18 residues long. Germline trimming cut 3 bases from V and 7 bases from J; bases unmatched to any gene: 13. The CDR3 protein is CASSIRRSSGRAVNEQFF. The DNA for the CDR3 is TGTGCCAGTAGTATTAGACGTTCTAGCGGGAGGGCAGTTAATGAGCAGTTCTTC.

The CDR3 region is CASTGTRGSREQYF. The CDR3 region has the DNA TGTGCCAGCACCGGGACTAGGGGGAGTAGAGAGCAGTACTTC. This sequence joins TRBV11-2 and TRBJ2-7; TRBD2 agrees at 8 bases. The junction had 12 bases not matched to a gene; V was cut back by 7 bases and J by 7 bases. Germline V gives CDR1 SGHAT, CDR2 FQNNGV. CDR3 length: 14 residues.

The chain employs TRBV7-3 and TRBJ2-5, with D unclear. Trimming took 5 bases from V and 0 from J, leaving 7 bases between them. CDR1 is SGHTA, CDR2 FQGTGA, per germline. This CDR3 is built from 13 residues. CDR3 coding DNA: TGTGCCAGCAGCCCCCCTTACCAAGAGACCCAGTACTTC. This translates into CASSPPYQETQYF. Using reference TRBV7-3 and TRBJ2-5 for the parts outside the CDR3, the full variable domain is GAGVSQTPSNKVTEKGKYVELRCDPISGHTALYWYRQSLGQGPEFLIYFQGTGAADDSGLPNDRFFAVRPEGSVSTLKIQRTERGDSAVYLCASSPPYQETQYFGPGTRLLVL.

This clone came up once. The chain is built from TRBV7-2 and TRBJ2-5; D may be TRBD1 (7 bases). This CDR3 comprises 19 residues. Germline values: CDR1 SGHTA, CDR2 FQGNSA. Trimming stripped 1 base from V and 2 bases from J, with 23 bases between. The DNA of the CDR3 is TGTGCCAGCAGCTTAGGACTTATGGGGGCAGGGGGACTTCAAGAGACCCAGTACTTC. As protein: CASSLGLMGAGGLQETQYF.

This clone was found once. This rearrangement joins TRBV9 to TRBJ2-5; D unclear. Trimming shortened V by 2 bases and J by 1 base, and 6 bases separated the two germline ends. The CDR3 contains 13 residues. Per the germline V gene, CDR1 is SGDLS and CDR2 is YYNGEE. This CDR3 reads CASSVQLQETQYF. CDR3 in DNA: TGTGCCAGCAGCGTGCAACTCCAAGAGACCCAGTACTTC. Based on the CDR3 plus reference TRBV9 and TRBJ2-5, the full variable domain is DSGVTQTPKHLITATGQRVTLRCSPRSGDLSVYWYQQSLDQGLQFLIQYYNGEERAKGNILERFSAQQFPDLHSELNLSSLELGDSALYFCASSVQLQETQYFGPGTRLLVL.

This clone was found once. The V gene is TRBV5-6, the J gene TRBJ2-2; unclear D gene. The CDR3 extends over 14 amino acids. V was clipped by 1 base and J by 5 bases, with 9 bases between them. The germline CDR1 and CDR2 sequences are SGHDT and YYEEEE. CDR3 bases: TGTGCCAGCAGCTTGACGGTCGTTACCGGGGAGCTGTTTTTT. Its protein product is CASSLTVVTGELFF.

V usage is TRBV10-3 and J usage is TRBJ2-3; 12 bases are a match to TRBD2. The CDR3 has 16 residues. Germline V CDR1 and CDR2: ENHRY, SYGVKD. J was trimmed by 2 bases and V by 2 bases; bases with no gene match: 2. The CDR3 DNA sequence: TGTGCCATCAGTGAGGGGACTAGCGGGTACACAGATACGCAGTATTTT. This codes for CAISEGTSGYTDTQYF.

This rearrangement joins TRBV19 to TRBJ1-4; 10 bases are a match to TRBD1. Germline lookup yields CDR1 LNHDA and CDR2 SQIVND (reference sequence). The length of the CDR3 is 13 residues. V trimming: 5 bases; J trimming: 8 bases; junction bases outside the gene matches: 2. The chain's CDR3 is CASSGQGGEKLFF. DNA for the CDR3: TGTGCCAGTAGTGGACAGGGGGGAGAAAAACTGTTTTTT.

J is TRBJ2-7 and V is TRBV6-6; tentative D call: TRBD1 (5 bases). This CDR3 is 14 amino acids long. Germline loops: CDR1 MNHNY, CDR2 SVGAGI (reference sequence). V was trimmed by 5 bases and J by 7 bases, leaving 18 bases between them. The CDR3 protein is CASSRNRFTEEQYF. In DNA, the CDR3 is TGTGCCAGCAGTCGAAACAGGTTTACGGAGGAGCAGTACTTC.

On this clone: The sample contains more than one DNA sequence encoding this CDR3. The genes are TRBV25-1 and TRBJ1-1; tentative D call: TRBD1 (5 bases). Germline V lookup: CDR1 MGHDK, CDR2 SYGVNS. The CDR3 sequence is 13 residues long. Trimming pared 3 bases from V and 5 bases from J, leaving 10 bases between. The CDR3 sequence: CASSDSRGTEAFF. The CDR3, as DNA: TGTGCCAGCAGTGATTCTAGGGGTACTGAAGCTTTCTTT. The entire variable domain, with the rest obtained from reference TRBV25-1 and TRBJ1-1, is as follows: EADIYQTPRYLVIGTGKKITLECSQTMGHDKMYWYQQDPGMELHLIHYSYGVNSTEKGDLSSESTVSRIRTEHFPLTLESARPSHTSQYLCASSDSRGTEAFFGQGTRLTVV.

This clone was seen a single time. This rearrangement joins TRBV5-1 to TRBJ2-7; tentatively, D is TRBD2 (6 bases). V shed 1 base and J shed 0 bases, with 8 bases lying between them. The length of the CDR3 is 14 residues. Germline-derived CDR1 and CDR2 are SGHRS and YFSETQ. DNA for the CDR3: TGCGCCAGCAGCTTGCCGGAGGGCTCCTACGAGCAGTACTTC. Its protein product is CASSLPEGSYEQYF.

The V and J genes are TRBV11-2 and TRBJ2-7; 14 bases align to TRBD2. Germline V gene sequence: CDR1 SGHAT, CDR2 FQNNGV. J gave up 2 bases and V 1 base, and 4 bases lay outside the gene matches. The length of the CDR3 is 17 residues. The CDR3 sequence: CASSLVGTSGSAYEQYF. DNA of the CDR3: TGTGCCAGCAGCTTAGTAGGGACTAGCGGGAGCGCCTACGAGCAGTACTTC.

The CDR3 bases are TGTGCCAGCTCACCTGTAGCGGGAGGGTACAATGAGCAGTTCTTC. It yields the protein CASSPVAGGYNEQFF. J is TRBJ2-1 and V is TRBV18, with 11 bases aligning to TRBD2. The CDR3 consists of 15 residues. Germline-derived CDR1 and CDR2 are KGHSH and LQKENI. V was clipped by 3 bases and J by 4 bases; unmatched bases: 2.

V is TRBV5-4 and J is TRBJ1-1; 7 bases line up with TRBD1. Looked up from germline, CDR1 is SGHNT and CDR2 is YYREEE (reference sequence). V dropped 5 bases and J dropped 0; count of bases not matched to a gene: 10. The CDR3 runs 16 residues. CDR3 loop: CASRNVKGAVNTEAFF. In nucleotides, the CDR3 is TGTGCCAGCAGAAATGTAAAGGGGGCAGTGAACACTGAAGCTTTCTTT.

Here the CDR3 reads CSVRLAGGSYEQYF. In DNA, the CDR3 is TGCAGCGTCCGACTAGCGGGAGGCTCCTACGAGCAGTACTTC. The chain is built from TRBV29-1 and TRBJ2-7; TRBD2 matches at 13 bases. With 6 bases clipped from V and 0 bases from J, the junction kept 2 bases outside the gene matches. This CDR3 contains 14 residues. The germline CDR1 and CDR2 sequences are SQVTM and ANQGSEA.

The chain carries TRBV10-3 and TRBJ2-3; 7 positions agree with TRBD1. The germline V gene encodes CDR1 ENHRY and CDR2 SYGVKD. CDR3 length: 14 residues. V was pared by 2 bases and J by 6 bases, with 5 bases of the junction left unmatched. CDR3 protein: CAISERGRQDTQYF. In DNA form, the CDR3 reads TGTGCCATCAGTGAGAGGGGGCGCCAGGATACGCAGTATTTT.

V gene TRBV5-4 combines with J gene TRBJ2-3, with TRBD2 matching over 13 bases. The trim removed 2 bases at V and 7 bases at J, leaving 7 bases unmatched. Germline values: CDR1 SGHNT, CDR2 YYREEE (reference sequence). The CDR3 sequence is 16 residues long. The CDR3 reads CASSFGTSGRANTQYF. The CDR3, as DNA: TGTGCCAGCAGCTTCGGAACTAGCGGGAGGGCCAATACGCAGTATTTT. Variable domain in full (rest from reference TRBV5-4 and TRBJ2-3): ETGVTQSPTHLIKTRGQQVTLRCSSQSGHNTVSWYQQALGQGPQFIFQYYREEENGRGNFPPRFSGLQFPNYSSELNVNALELDDSALYLCASSFGTSGRANTQYFGPGTRLTVL.

Points on this clone: The sample has other DNA sequences that encode this CDR3 too. The J gene is TRBJ1-5, the V gene TRBV9; D ambiguous. The V and J ends lost 0 bases and 0 bases respectively, with 7 bases between them. The V gene's germline CDR1 is SGDLS and CDR2 YYNGEE. The CDR3 loop spans 15 amino acids. The CDR3, as DNA: TGTGCCAGCAGCGTAGAGGGAAATAGCAATCAGCCCCAGCATTTT. Its protein is CASSVEGNSNQPQHF.

As to this clone: The same CDR3 also results from other DNA sequences found in this sample. The gene calls are TRBV5-1 and TRBJ2-7, with 14 bases matching TRBD2. After removal of 4 bases from V and 3 bases from J, the junction contained 3 bases not matched to a gene. Germline CDR1 and CDR2: SGHRS and YFSETQ. The CDR3 sequence is 15 residues long. The CDR3: CASSIGTSGSYEQYF. CDR3 sequence (DNA): TGCGCCAGCAGCATAGGGACTAGCGGGAGCTACGAGCAGTACTTC. Full variable domain (missing parts from reference TRBV5-1 and TRBJ2-7): KAGVTQTPRYLIKTRGQQVTLSCSPISGHRSVSWYQQTPGQGLQFLFEYFSETQRNKGNFPGRFSGRQFSNSRSEMNVSTLELGDSALYLCASSIGTSGSYEQYFGPGTRLTVT.